This is a list of T cell receptor beta chains from one sample in a study of T-cell memory formation after mild COVID-19. TCRdb called the 5' RACE reads again in MiXCR, with one record for every CDR3 protein. Of roughly 100,000 distinct CDR3 sequences listed, about 15% are singletons. The source material was PBMCs or a T cell subset sorted from them (not recorded which). The receptors stem from a man younger than 35 who had mild COVID-19 (a few samples of this study predate the infection). Cell type and time point are not known. The CDR3 runs from the conserved cysteine through the conserved F or W. D genes are given only for firm matches. Size tells how often a clone was seen (once, few, many) or the class of an expanded clone, and some rows leave it out.

>many|12|TRBJ1-4|TRBD1|TRBV20-1
CSATPTGGKLFF
TGCAGTGCTACGCCCACAGGGGGAAAACTGTTTTTT
>few|14|TRBJ1-2|-|TRBV4-1
CASSHRHLNYGYTF
TGCGCCAGCAGCCACAGACACTTGAACTATGGCTACACCTTC
>-|15|TRBJ1-3|-|TRBV19
CASSPSGGTGNTIYF
TGTGCCAGTAGCCCGTCCGGGGGAACTGGAAACACCATATATTTT
>-|18|TRBJ2-6|TRBD1|TRBV11-2
CASSFRPGGHSGANVLTF
TGTGCCAGCAGCTTTCGACCAGGGGGCCACTCTGGGGCCAACGTCCTGACTTTC
>-|17|TRBJ2-3|-|TRBV20-1
CSADLVSGQENTDTQYF
TGCAGTGCTGACCTAGTTTCGGGACAAGAGAACACAGATACGCAGTATTTT
>-|14|TRBJ1-5|-|TRBV13
CASSPPGANQPQHF
TGTGCCAGCAGCCCCCCAGGCGCCAATCAGCCCCAGCATTTT
>once|12|TRBJ2-4|-|TRBV12-3/TRBV12-4
CASKPSKNIQYF
TGTGCCAGCAAACCTTCCAAAAACATTCAGTACTTC
>-|12|TRBJ2-7|-|TRBV7-9
CASSSLVDEQYF
TGTGCCAGCAGCTCACTAGTGGACGAGCAGTACTTC
>many|15|TRBJ1-2|-|TRBV4-1
CASSHQDSPYYGYTF
TGCGCCAGCAGCCACCAGGACAGCCCCTACTATGGCTACACCTTC
>-|11|TRBJ1-6|-|TRBV11-2
CASSSNSPLHF
TGTGCCAGCAGCTCCAATTCACCCCTCCACTTT
>-|14|TRBJ2-1|TRBD1|TRBV10-2
CASSGTGTYNEQFF
TGCGCCAGTTCCGGGACAGGGACTTACAATGAGCAGTTCTTC
>-|13|TRBJ2-1|-|TRBV5-6
CASSLYNGREQFF
TGTGCCAGCAGCTTGTACAATGGCCGGGAGCAGTTCTTC
>-|13|TRBJ1-6|-|TRBV5-1
CASSVDRGSPLHF
TGCGCCAGCAGCGTAGACAGAGGTTCACCCCTCCACTTT
>-|15|TRBJ1-3|-|TRBV7-6
CASSLAPDGGNTIYF
TGTGCCAGCAGCTTAGCGCCTGACGGGGGAAACACCATATATTTT
>few|16|TRBJ2-7|TRBD2|TRBV13
CASSLDGLASSYEQYF
TGTGCCAGCAGCTTAGACGGACTAGCGAGCTCCTACGAGCAGTACTTC
>-|14|TRBJ2-7|-|TRBV29-1
CSVAPQGSSYEQYF
TGCAGCGTGGCCCCACAGGGAAGCTCCTACGAGCAGTACTTC
>many|13|TRBJ1-1|-|TRBV20-1
CSASRGLNTEAFF
TGCAGTGCTAGTAGGGGCCTGAACACTGAAGCTTTCTTT
>-|13|TRBJ2-4|-|TRBV3-1
CASTRGAKNIQYF
TGTGCCAGTACAAGGGGCGCCAAAAACATTCAGTACTTC
>many|15|TRBJ2-3|-|TRBV15
CATSREGYPLDTQYF
TGTGCCACCAGCAGAGAGGGCTACCCGCTCGATACGCAGTATTTT
>-|15|TRBJ2-1|-|TRBV7-9
CASSSLRLADNEQFF
TGTGCCAGCAGCTCGCTGAGGCTAGCCGACAATGAGCAGTTCTTC
>-|13|TRBJ1-5|TRBD1|TRBV27
CASSFSQGGPQHF
TGTGCCAGCAGTTTTTCACAGGGGGGGCCCCAGCATTTT
>few|15|TRBJ1-3|-|TRBV5-6
CASSLALYSGNTIYF
TGTGCCAGCAGCTTGGCCCTGTACTCTGGAAACACCATATATTTT
>few|16|TRBJ2-7|-|TRBV7-9
CASSLEGQSRSYEQYF
TGTGCCAGCAGCTTAGAAGGTCAGAGCCGCTCCTACGAGCAGTACTTC
>-|18|TRBJ2-3|TRBD2|TRBV11-2
CASSSNPGLAGPTDTQYF
TGTGCCAGCAGCTCAAATCCTGGACTAGCGGGGCCCACAGATACGCAGTATTTT
>few|15|TRBJ1-1|-|TRBV7-9
CASRPTTDSPTEAFF
TGTGCCAGCAGGCCGACTACGGACAGTCCCACTGAAGCTTTCTTT
>few|13|TRBJ2-2|-|TRBV7-2
CASSFIGAGELFF
TGTGCCAGCAGCTTTATTGGGGCCGGGGAGCTGTTTTTT
>few|14|TRBJ2-7|-|TRBV29-1
CSVESVGEYGEQYF
TGCAGCGTTGAGTCTGTAGGGGAGTACGGCGAGCAGTACTTC
>-|15|TRBJ2-1|-|TRBV13
CASSSTVGPYNEQFF
TGTGCCAGCAGCTCCACTGTGGGGCCATACAATGAGCAGTTCTTC
>-|13|TRBJ1-2|-|TRBV6-2/TRBV6-3
CASTWTVNYGYTF
TGTGCCAGCACCTGGACAGTGAACTATGGCTACACCTTC
>many|14|TRBJ1-2|-|TRBV7-9
CASSFPVAGYGYTF
TGTGCCAGCAGCTTCCCGGTGGCGGGTTATGGCTACACCTTC
>few|16|TRBJ2-2|TRBD1|TRBV9
CASSTTKGQGTGELFF
TGTGCCAGCAGCACGACGAAGGGACAGGGAACCGGGGAGCTGTTTTTT
>-|16|TRBJ2-1|TRBD1|TRBV27
CASSLQQGARDNEQFF
TGTGCCAGCAGTTTACAACAGGGGGCGCGTGATAATGAGCAGTTCTTC
>-|15|TRBJ2-1|TRBD2|TRBV7-2
CASSYTSAPYNEQFF
TGTGCCAGCAGCTACACTAGCGCCCCCTACAATGAGCAGTTCTTC
>many|16|TRBJ2-7|-|TRBV13
CASSYPGRGRSYEQYF
TGTGCCAGCAGTTACCCGGGACGGGGGCGCTCCTACGAGCAGTACTTC
>-|16|TRBJ2-1|TRBD1|TRBV6-6
CASSSPPTGYHNEQFF
TGTGCCAGCAGTAGCCCCCCGACAGGGTACCACAATGAGCAGTTCTTC
>few|13|TRBJ2-7|-|TRBV7-9
CASSSRGWREQYF
TGTGCCAGCAGCTCCAGGGGATGGCGGGAGCAGTACTTC
>few|15|TRBJ2-3|-|TRBV10-1
CASRPGLASTDTQYF
TGCGCCAGCAGACCTGGCCTGGCTAGCACAGATACGCAGTATTTT
>-|16|TRBJ2-3|-|TRBV7-9
CASSSYSDTSTDTQYF
TGTGCCAGCAGCTCGTATAGCGATACGAGCACAGATACGCAGTATTTT
>-|14|TRBJ1-4|-|TRBV13
CASSFRVGEEKLFF
TGTGCCAGCAGCTTCCGGGTAGGAGAAGAAAAACTGTTTTTT
>-|12|TRBJ1-1|-|TRBV29-1
CGSRGPRTEAFF
TGCGGCTCACGCGGCCCGAGGACTGAAGCTTTCTTT
>-|12|TRBJ1-1|-|TRBV12-3/TRBV12-4
CASSLWWPEAFF
TGTGCCAGCAGTTTATGGTGGCCAGAAGCTTTCTTT